A single sample gave rise to the 10 T cell receptor beta chains below, sequenced in a study of shared clonotypes between healthy human individuals (dated by TCRdb to the early 2020s). The method behind the library was the immunoSEQ multiplex PCR assay. This immuneACCESS table, as held by TCRdb, lists in-frame sequences with V and J called but not all clones. Of the missing ones, under half trace to an unresolved V gene in checked studies; the others have no known cause. The sample table records 450,000 to 500,000 clones; roughly 80% of these occur just once. The ten biggest clones cover roughly 13% of the sample. The sample was PBMCs. The receptors come from a woman in her thirties or forties in good health. Some clones in this sample may be carry-over from other donors' samples.

The rearrangement joins TRBV18 to TRBJ1-1; no firm D call. This CDR3 is built from 13 residues. Germline CDR1 is KGHSH and CDR2 is LQKENI. V was trimmed by 6 bases and J by 1 base, leaving 9 bases between them. The CDR3 DNA follows: TGTGCCAGCTCCCTTACAGAGAACACTGAAGCTTTCTTT. Translation: CASSLTENTEAFF.

The chain uses TRBV6-5 and TRBJ2-7; D may be TRBD1 or TRBD2 (7 bases each). Germline V gives CDR1 MNHEY, CDR2 SVGAGI. Trimming stripped 2 bases from V and 7 bases from J, with 15 bases between. This CDR3 comprises 14 residues. Written as DNA, the CDR3 is TGTGCCAGCAGTTACGGAACAGGGGAGGGGGAGCAGTACTTC. It translates to CASSYGTGEGEQYF.

The rearrangement links TRBV7-9 to TRBJ2-1; 8 bases line up with TRBD2. The CDR3 is 16 amino acids. V shed 5 bases and J 0 bases; nucleotides not matched to a gene: 6. In germline, CDR1 is SEHNR, CDR2 FQNEAQ (reference sequence). The CDR3 region is CASSDKAGGSYNEQFF. The CDR3 DNA sequence: TGTGCCAGCAGCGACAAGGCGGGAGGCTCCTACAATGAGCAGTTCTTC.

This clone has more than one count but fewer than ten. CDR3 protein: CSAEWISEAFF. The CDR3 DNA follows: TGCAGTGCCGAATGGATTTCTGAAGCTTTCTTT. This chain links TRBV20-1 with TRBJ1-1; D uncertain. Looked up from germline, CDR1 is DFQATT and CDR2 is SNEGSKA (reference sequence). This CDR3 region has 11 residues. V was shortened by 6 bases and J by 6 bases, with 11 bases between the two germline ends.

The chain joins TRBV6-1 to TRBJ2-7; D could derive from TRBD1 or TRBD2 (5 bases each). The ends were cut back, 3 bases at V and 3 bases at J, with 15 bases in the middle. The length of the CDR3 is 15 residues. Germline lookup yields CDR1 MNHNS and CDR2 SASEGT. For the CDR3, the DNA is TGTGCCAGCAGTGAGACAGTAAGAGGGGTCTACGAGCAGTACTTC. Encoded protein: CASSETVRGVYEQYF.

The chain carries TRBV29-1 and TRBJ2-1; no firm D call. V lost 3 bases to trimming and J lost 13 bases, with 19 bases between them. The CDR3 consists of 13 residues. Germline V gives CDR1 SQVTM, CDR2 ANQGSEA. The CDR3 reads CSVEQETNYYQFF. The CDR3, as DNA: TGCAGCGTTGAGCAGGAGACCAACTACTATCAGTTCTTC.

This clone has a count of ten or more. Other DNA sequences in this sample translate to the same CDR3. The V gene is TRBV5-1, the J gene TRBJ2-5; D is possibly TRBD2 (5 bases). This CDR3 has 14 residues. Germline lookup yields CDR1 SGHRS and CDR2 YFSETQ. With 4 bases removed from V and 2 bases from J, the gap between germline ends came to 12 bases. CDR3 bases: TGCGCCAGCAGCACCGGGATCCTACAAGAGACCCAGTACTTC. This translates into CASSTGILQETQYF.

The chain has TRBV28 and TRBJ1-5; no definite D call. CDR1 is MDHEN, CDR2 SYDVKM, per germline. The V and J ends lost 5 bases and 7 bases respectively, with 6 bases between them. This CDR3 comprises 11 residues. In nucleotides, the CDR3 is TGTGCCAGCAGTGTGGAACAGCCCCAGCATTTT. Translation gives CASSVEQPQHF.

A few counts support this clone. This chain connects TRBV7-9 to TRBJ2-3; D ambiguous. V was cut by 4 bases and J by 6 bases, with 11 bases left in between. Germline CDR1 is SEHNR and CDR2 is FQNEAQ (reference sequence). The CDR3 is 13 amino acids. The CDR3 loop reads CASSSEVLDTQYF. The CDR3 DNA follows: TGTGCCAGCAGCTCTGAGGTTCTGGATACGCAGTATTTT.

Comment on this clone: The likely explanation is a read error, given a far larger clone one base away. The CDR3 end shows no conserved phenylalanine or tryptophan, and so a read error is likely. The same CDR3 is also encoded by other DNA sequences in this sample. The chain links TRBV4-3 to TRBJ1-1; perhaps TRBD1 as D (5 bases). Germline V lookup: CDR1 LGHNA, CDR2 YSLEER. This CDR3 region has 14 residues. Trimming shortened V by 4 bases and J by 1 base, and 10 bases separated the two germline ends. Written as DNA, the CDR3 is TGCGCCAGCAGCCTCACAGGTGGGAACACTGAAGCTTTCCTT. It codes for CASSLTGGNTEAFL.